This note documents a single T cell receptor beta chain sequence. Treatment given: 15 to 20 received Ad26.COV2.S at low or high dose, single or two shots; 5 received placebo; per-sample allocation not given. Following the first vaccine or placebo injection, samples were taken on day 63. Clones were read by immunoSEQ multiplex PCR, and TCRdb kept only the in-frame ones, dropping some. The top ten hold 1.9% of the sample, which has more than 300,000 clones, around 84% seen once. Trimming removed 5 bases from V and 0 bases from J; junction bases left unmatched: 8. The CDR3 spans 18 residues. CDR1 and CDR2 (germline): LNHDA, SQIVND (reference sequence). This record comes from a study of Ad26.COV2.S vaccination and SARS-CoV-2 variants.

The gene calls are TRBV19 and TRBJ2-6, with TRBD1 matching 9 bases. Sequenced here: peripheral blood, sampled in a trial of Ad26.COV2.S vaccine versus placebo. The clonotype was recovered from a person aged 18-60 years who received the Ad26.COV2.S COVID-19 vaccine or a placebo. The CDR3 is CASSPGQGLLSGANVLTF. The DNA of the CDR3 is TGTGCCAGTAGTCCGGGACAGGGCCTCCTCTCTGGGGCCAACGTCCTGACTTTC.